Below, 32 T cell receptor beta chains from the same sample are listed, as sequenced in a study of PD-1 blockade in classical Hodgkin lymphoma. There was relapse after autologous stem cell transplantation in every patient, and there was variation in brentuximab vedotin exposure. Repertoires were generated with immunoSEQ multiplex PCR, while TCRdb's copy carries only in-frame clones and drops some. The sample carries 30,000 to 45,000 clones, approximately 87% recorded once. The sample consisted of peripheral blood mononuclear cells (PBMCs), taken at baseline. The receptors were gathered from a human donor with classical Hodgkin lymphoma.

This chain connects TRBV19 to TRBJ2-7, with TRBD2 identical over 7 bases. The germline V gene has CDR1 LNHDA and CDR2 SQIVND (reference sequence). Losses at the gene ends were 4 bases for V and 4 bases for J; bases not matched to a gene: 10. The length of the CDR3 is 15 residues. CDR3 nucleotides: TGTGCCAGTAGTACCTCGACTAGCCGACATTACGAGCAGTACTTC. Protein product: CASSTSTSRHYEQYF.

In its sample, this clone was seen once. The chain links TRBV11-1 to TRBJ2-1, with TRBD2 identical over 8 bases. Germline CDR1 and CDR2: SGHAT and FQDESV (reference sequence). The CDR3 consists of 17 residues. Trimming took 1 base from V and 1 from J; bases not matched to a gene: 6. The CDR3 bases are TGTGCCAGCAGCTTAGGCTACGGGAGGGGGTCCTACAATGAGCAGTTCTTC. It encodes CASSLGYGRGSYNEQFF. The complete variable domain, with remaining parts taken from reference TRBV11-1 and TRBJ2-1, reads EAEVAQSPRYKITEKSQAVAFWCDPISGHATLYWYRQILGQGPELLVQFQDESVVDDSQLPKDRFSAERLKGVDSTLKIQPAELGDSAMYLCASSLGYGRGSYNEQFFGPGTRLTVL.

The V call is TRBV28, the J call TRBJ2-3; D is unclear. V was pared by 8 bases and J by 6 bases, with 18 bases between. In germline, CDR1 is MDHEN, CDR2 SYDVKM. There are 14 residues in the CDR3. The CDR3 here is CASRTVFSEDTQYF. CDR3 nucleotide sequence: TGTGCCAGCCGGACGGTTTTTAGTGAGGATACGCAGTATTTT.

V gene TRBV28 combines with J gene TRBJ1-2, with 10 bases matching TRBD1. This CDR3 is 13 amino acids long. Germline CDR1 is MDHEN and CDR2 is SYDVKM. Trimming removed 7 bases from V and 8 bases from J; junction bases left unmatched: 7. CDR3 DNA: TGTGCCAGCAAAGGGACAGGGGTTCGGGGCTACACCTTC. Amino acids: CASKGTGVRGYTF.

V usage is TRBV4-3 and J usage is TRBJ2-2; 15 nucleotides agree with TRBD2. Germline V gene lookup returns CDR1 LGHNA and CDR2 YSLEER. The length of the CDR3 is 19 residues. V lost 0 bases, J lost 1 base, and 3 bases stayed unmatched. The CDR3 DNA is TGCGCCAGCAGCCAAGAACCGGGACTAGCGGGAGGGAACACCGGGGAGCTGTTTTTT. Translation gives CASSQEPGLAGGNTGELFF.

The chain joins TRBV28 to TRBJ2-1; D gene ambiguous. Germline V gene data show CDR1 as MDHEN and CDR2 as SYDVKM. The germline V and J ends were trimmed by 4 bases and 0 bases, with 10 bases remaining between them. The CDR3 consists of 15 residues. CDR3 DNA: TGTGCCAGCAGTTCGGCAGGCAGCTCCTACAATGAGCAGTTCTTC. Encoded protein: CASSSAGSSYNEQFF.

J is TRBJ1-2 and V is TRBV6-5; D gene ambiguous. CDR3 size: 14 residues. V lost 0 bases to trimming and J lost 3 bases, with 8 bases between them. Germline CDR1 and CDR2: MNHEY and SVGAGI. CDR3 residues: CASSYSITYYGYTF. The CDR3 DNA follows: TGTGCCAGCAGTTACTCTATCACATACTATGGCTACACCTTC.

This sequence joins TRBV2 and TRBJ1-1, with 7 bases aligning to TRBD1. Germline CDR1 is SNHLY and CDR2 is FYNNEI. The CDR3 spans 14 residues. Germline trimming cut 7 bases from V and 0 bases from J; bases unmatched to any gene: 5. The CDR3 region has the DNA TGTGCCAGCACCAAGACAGGGATGAACACTGAAGCTTTCTTT. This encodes CASTKTGMNTEAFF.

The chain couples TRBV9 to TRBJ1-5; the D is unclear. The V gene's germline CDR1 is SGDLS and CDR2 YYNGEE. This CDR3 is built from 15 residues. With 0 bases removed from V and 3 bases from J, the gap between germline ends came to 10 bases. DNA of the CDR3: TGTGCCAGCAGCGTAGACCCGGGAGACAATCAGCCCCAGCATTTT. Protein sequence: CASSVDPGDNQPQHF.

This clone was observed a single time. The CDR3: CASSFNREAREQFF. DNA for the CDR3: TGCGCCAGCAGCTTTAACAGGGAGGCGAGGGAGCAGTTCTTC. This chain joins TRBV5-1 and TRBJ2-1; D tentatively fits TRBD1 or TRBD2 (6 bases each). The CDR3 length is 14 residues. Germline CDR1 and CDR2: SGHRS and YFSETQ. The germline V and J ends were trimmed by 2 bases and 10 bases, with 16 bases remaining between them.

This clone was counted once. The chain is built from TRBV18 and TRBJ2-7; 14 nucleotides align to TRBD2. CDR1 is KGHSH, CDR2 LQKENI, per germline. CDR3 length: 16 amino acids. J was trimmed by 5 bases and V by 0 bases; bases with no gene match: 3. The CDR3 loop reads CASSPPGLAGVNEQYF. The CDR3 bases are TGTGCCAGCTCACCACCGGGACTAGCGGGAGTCAACGAGCAGTACTTC.

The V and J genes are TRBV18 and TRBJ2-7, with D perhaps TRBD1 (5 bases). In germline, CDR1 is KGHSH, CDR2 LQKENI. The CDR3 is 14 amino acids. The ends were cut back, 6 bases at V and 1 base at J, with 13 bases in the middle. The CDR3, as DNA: TGTGCCAGCTCTCCCGACAGTGGATCCTACGAGCAGTACTTC. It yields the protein CASSPDSGSYEQYF.

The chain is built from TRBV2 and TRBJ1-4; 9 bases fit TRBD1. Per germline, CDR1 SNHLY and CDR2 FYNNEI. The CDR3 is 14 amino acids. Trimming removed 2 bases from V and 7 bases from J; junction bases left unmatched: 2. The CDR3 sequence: CASSELQGAEKLFF. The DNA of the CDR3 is TGTGCCAGCAGTGAATTACAGGGGGCTGAAAAACTGTTTTTT. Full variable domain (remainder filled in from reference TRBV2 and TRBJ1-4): EPEVTQTPSHQVTQMGQEVILRCVPISNHLYFYWYRQILGQKVEFLVSFYNNEISEKSEIFDDQFSVERPDGSNFTLKIRSTKLEDSAMYFCASSELQGAEKLFFGSGTQLSVL.

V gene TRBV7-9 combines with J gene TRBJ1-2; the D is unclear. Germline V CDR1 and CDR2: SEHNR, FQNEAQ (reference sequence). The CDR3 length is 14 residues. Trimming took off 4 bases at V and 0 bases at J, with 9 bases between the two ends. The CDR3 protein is CASSYSSPNYGYTF. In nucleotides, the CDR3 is TGTGCCAGCAGCTACAGTAGCCCTAACTATGGCTACACCTTC. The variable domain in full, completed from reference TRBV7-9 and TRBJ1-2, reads DTGVSQNPRHKITKRGQNVTFRCDPISEHNRLYWYRQTLGQGPEFLTYFQNEAQLEKSRLLSDRFSAERPKGSFSTLEIQRTEQGDSAMYLCASSYSSPNYGYTFGSGTRLTVV.

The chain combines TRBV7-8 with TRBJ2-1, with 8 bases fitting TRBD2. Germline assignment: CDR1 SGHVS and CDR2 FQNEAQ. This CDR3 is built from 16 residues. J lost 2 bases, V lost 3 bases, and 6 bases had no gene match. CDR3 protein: CASSFHPGGAYNEQFF. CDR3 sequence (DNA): TGTGCCAGCAGCTTTCACCCCGGGGGGGCCTACAATGAGCAGTTCTTC.

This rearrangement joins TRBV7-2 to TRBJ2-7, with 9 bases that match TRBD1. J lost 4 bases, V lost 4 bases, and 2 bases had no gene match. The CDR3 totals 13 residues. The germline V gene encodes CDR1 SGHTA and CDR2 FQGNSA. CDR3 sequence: CASSWTGVYEQYF. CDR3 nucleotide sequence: TGTGCCAGCAGCTGGACAGGGGTGTACGAGCAGTACTTC.

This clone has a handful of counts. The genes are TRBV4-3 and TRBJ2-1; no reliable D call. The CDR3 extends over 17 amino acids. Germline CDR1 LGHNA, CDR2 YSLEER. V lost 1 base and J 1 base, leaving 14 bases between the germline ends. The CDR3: CASSQVQSGRSYNEQFF. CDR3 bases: TGCGCCAGCAGCCAAGTTCAGTCAGGTCGGTCCTACAATGAGCAGTTCTTC.

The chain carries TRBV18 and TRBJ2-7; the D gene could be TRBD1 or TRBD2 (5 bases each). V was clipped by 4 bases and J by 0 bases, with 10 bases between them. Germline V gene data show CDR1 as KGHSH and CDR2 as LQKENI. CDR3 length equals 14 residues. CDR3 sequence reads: CASSLSGTSYEQYF. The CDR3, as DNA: TGTGCCAGCTCACTCTCCGGGACCTCCTACGAGCAGTACTTC.

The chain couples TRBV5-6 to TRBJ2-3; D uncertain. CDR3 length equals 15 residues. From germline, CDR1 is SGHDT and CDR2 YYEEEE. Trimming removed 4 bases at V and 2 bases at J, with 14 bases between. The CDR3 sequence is CASSPLYSPTDTQYF. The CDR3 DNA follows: TGTGCCAGCAGCCCCCTTTACAGCCCCACAGATACGCAGTATTTT.

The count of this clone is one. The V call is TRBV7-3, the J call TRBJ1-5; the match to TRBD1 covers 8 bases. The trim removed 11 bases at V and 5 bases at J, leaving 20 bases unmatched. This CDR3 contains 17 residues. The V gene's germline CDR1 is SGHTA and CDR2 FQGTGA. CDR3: CAGGQGPEMWVDQPQHF. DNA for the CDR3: TGTGCCGGAGGACAGGGTCCCGAGATGTGGGTGGATCAGCCCCAGCATTTT.

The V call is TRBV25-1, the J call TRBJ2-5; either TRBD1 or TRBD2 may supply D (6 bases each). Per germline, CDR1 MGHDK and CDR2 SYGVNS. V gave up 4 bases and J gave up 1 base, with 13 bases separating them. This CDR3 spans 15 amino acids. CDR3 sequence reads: CASSVEGGPQETQYF. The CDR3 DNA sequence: TGTGCCAGCAGTGTTGAAGGGGGGCCCCAAGAGACCCAGTACTTC.

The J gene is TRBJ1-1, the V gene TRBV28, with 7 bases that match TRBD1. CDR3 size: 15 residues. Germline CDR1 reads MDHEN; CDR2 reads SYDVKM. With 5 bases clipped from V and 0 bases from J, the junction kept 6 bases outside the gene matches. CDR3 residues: CASSRPGGLNTEAFF. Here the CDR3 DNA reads TGTGCCAGCAGTCGACCAGGGGGACTGAACACTGAAGCTTTCTTT. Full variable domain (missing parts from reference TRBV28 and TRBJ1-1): DVKVTQSSRYLVKRTGEKVFLECVQDMDHENMFWYRQDPGLGLRLIYFSYDVKMKEKGDIPEGYSVSREKKERFSLILESASTNQTSMYLCASSRPGGLNTEAFFGQGTRLTVV.

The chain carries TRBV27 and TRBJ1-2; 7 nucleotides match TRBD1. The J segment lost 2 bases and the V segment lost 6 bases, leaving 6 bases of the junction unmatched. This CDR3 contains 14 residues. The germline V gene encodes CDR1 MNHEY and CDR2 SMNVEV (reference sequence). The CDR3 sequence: CASSWDRPNYGYTF. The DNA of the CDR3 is TGTGCCAGCAGCTGGGACAGACCCAACTATGGCTACACCTTC.

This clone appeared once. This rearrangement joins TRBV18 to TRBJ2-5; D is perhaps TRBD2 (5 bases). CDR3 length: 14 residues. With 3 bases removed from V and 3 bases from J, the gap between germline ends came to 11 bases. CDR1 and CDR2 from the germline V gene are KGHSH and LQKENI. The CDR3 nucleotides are TGTGCCAGCTCACCCTCGAGCGGAAAAGAGACCCAGTACTTC. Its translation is CASSPSSGKETQYF.

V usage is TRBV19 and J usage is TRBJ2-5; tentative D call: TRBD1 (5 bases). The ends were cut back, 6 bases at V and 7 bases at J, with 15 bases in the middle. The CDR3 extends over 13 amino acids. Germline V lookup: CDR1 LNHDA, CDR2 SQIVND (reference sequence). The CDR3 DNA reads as TGTGCCAGTAGCGACAGAGCCATCGGGACCCAGTACTTC. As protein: CASSDRAIGTQYF.

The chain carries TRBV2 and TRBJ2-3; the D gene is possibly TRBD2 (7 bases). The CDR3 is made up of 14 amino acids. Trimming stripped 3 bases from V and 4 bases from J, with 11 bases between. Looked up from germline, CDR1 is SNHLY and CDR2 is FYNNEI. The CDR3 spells CASSDTGGADTQYF. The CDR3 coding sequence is TGTGCCAGCAGTGATACGGGGGGCGCAGATACGCAGTATTTT.

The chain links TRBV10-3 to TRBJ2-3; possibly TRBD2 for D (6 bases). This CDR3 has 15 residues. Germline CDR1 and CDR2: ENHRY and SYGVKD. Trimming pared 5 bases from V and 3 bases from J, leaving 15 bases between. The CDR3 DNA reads TGTGCCATCAGTTACGGGACTGGGAAGACAGATACGCAGTATTTT. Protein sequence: CAISYGTGKTDTQYF.

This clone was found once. The CDR3 DNA reads as TGTGCCAGCAGCTTAGGCTCAGGTTATAATCAGCCCCAGCATTTT. Translation gives CASSLGSGYNQPQHF. The V call is TRBV7-9, the J call TRBJ1-5; D not resolved. The CDR3 loop spans 15 amino acids. Germline V gene lookup returns CDR1 SEHNR and CDR2 FQNEAQ (reference sequence). V shed 1 base and J shed 4 bases, with 11 bases lying between them.

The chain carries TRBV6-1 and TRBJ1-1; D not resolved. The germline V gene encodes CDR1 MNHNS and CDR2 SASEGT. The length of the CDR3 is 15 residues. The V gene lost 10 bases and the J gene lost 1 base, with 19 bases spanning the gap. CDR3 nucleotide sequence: TGTGCCACCTTGGGTCGGGTGGTCTGGAACACTGAAGCTTTCTTT. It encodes CATLGRVVWNTEAFF.

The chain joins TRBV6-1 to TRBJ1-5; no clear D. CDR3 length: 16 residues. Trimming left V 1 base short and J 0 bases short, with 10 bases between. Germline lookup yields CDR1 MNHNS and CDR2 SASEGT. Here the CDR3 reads CASSEGPGDSNQPQHF. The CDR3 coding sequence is TGTGCCAGCAGTGAAGGTCCCGGAGATAGCAATCAGCCCCAGCATTTT.

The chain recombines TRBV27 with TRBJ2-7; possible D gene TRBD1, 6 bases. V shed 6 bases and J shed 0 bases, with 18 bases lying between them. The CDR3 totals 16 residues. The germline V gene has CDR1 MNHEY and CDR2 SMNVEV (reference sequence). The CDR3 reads CASSIDRITSSYEQYF. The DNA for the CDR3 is TGTGCCAGCAGCATCGACAGGATTACAAGCTCCTACGAGCAGTACTTC.

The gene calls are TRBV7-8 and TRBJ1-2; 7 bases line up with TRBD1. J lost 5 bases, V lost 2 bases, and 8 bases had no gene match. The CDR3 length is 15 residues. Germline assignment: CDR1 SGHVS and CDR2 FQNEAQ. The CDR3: CASSLLPTGIYGYTF. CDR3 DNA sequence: TGTGCCAGCAGCTTATTGCCGACAGGGATTTATGGCTACACCTTC. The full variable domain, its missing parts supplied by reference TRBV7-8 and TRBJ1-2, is GAGVSQSPRYKVAKRGQDVALRCDPISGHVSLFWYQQALGQGPEFLTYFQNEAQLDKSGLPSDRFFAERPEGSVSTLKIQRTQQEDSAVYLCASSLLPTGIYGYTFGSGTRLTVV.